Following are 3 T cell receptor beta chains from one sample sequenced in a study of cytomegalovirus exposure and HLA in healthy donors. The table came from immunoSEQ multiplex PCR; TCRdb's copy has only in-frame clones and leaves some out. Here the sample spans 57,000 or so clones, about 96% being singletons. Input material: PBMCs. These receptors all stem from a man between 18 and 35 years old in good health and CMV-seronegative.

V and J are TRBV18 and TRBJ2-5; the D is unclear. CDR3 length: 14 amino acids. V was trimmed by 3 bases and J by 3 bases, leaving 11 bases between them. Germline CDR1 reads KGHSH; CDR2 reads LQKENI. For the CDR3, the DNA is TGTGCCAGCTCACCGAGTGTCAGGAAAGAGACCCAGTACTTC. It is translated as CASSPSVRKETQYF.

This chain connects TRBV11-2 to TRBJ2-1; 11 bases line up with TRBD2. This CDR3 spans 17 amino acids. The germline V gene has CDR1 SGHAT and CDR2 FQNNGV. The junction had 5 bases not matched to a gene; V was cut back by 1 base and J by 3 bases. CDR3 bases: TGTGCCAGCAGCTTAGGGTCCCTAGCGGGAGGCTACAATGAGCAGTTCTTC. It translates to CASSLGSLAGGYNEQFF.

CDR3 bases: TGTGCCAGCACCCCCGGCGGGGACGCATCCTACGAGCAGTACTTC. It yields the protein CASTPGGDASYEQYF. The V call is TRBV6-5, the J call TRBJ2-7; possibly TRBD2 for D (6 bases). Trimming took off 7 bases at V and 1 base at J, with 17 bases between the two ends. The CDR3 contains 15 residues. Germline CDR1 reads MNHEY; CDR2 reads SVGAGI.